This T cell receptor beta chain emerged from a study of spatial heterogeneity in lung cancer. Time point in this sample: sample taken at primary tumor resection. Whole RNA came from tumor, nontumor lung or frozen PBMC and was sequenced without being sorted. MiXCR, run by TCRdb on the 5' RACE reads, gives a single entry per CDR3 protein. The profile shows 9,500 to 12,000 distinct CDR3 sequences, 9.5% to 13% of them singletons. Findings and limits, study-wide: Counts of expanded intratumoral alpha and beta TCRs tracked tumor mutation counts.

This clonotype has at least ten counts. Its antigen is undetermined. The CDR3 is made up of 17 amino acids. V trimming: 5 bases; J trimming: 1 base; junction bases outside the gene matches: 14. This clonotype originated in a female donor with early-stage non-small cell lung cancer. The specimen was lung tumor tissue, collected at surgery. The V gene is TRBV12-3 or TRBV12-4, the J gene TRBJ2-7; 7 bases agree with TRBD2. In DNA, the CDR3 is TGTGCCAGCAGTCCCGACCAAAGCGGGGTCACATCCTACGAGCAGTACTTC. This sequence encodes CASSPDQSGVTSYEQYF.